These 21 T cell receptor beta chains were all obtained from the same sample, sequenced in a study of cytomegalovirus exposure and HLA in healthy donors. Primers included in the PCR were 60 Vbeta and 13 Jbeta primers. The table came from immunoSEQ multiplex PCR; TCRdb's copy has only in-frame clones and leaves some out. The sample carries roughly 100,000 clones, approximately 78% recorded once. The material sequenced was PBMCs. The receptors stem from a woman aged 40 to 50 in good health and CMV-seronegative.

Of note for this clone: Other DNA sequences in the sample encode the same CDR3. The chain recombines TRBV7-8 with TRBJ2-7; D is unclear. CDR1 is SGHVS, CDR2 FQNEAQ, per germline. CDR3 length: 14 amino acids. The V gene lost 3 bases and the J gene lost 3 bases, with 12 bases spanning the gap. CDR3 in amino acids: CASSFRRNSYEQYF. DNA for the CDR3: TGTGCCAGCAGCTTTCGCCGAAATAGCTACGAGCAGTACTTC.

The gene calls are TRBV7-2 and TRBJ2-5; TRBD2 might be the D (6 bases). This CDR3 region has 14 residues. Germline-derived CDR1 and CDR2 are SGHTA and FQGNSA. V dropped 2 bases and J dropped 7 bases, with 14 bases sitting between them. CDR3: CASSLNPFSGTQYF. CDR3 nucleotide sequence: TGTGCCAGCAGCTTAAATCCTTTTAGCGGGACCCAGTACTTC.

V usage is TRBV9 and J usage is TRBJ1-1; TRBD1 is a possible D gene (5 bases). Germline loops: CDR1 SGDLS, CDR2 YYNGEE. This CDR3 is built from 14 residues. The V end was cut by 0 bases, the J end by 4 bases, with 10 bases between. The CDR3, as DNA: TGTGCCAGCAGCGTAGGGGGGGGTTCCACTGAAGCTTTCTTT. Translating it yields CASSVGGGSTEAFF.

The rearrangement uses TRBV7-9 and TRBJ2-5; D unresolved. The CDR3 is 16 residues long. The germline gives CDR1 SEHNR, CDR2 FQNEAQ (reference sequence). Trimming shortened V by 9 bases and J by 7 bases, and 27 bases separated the two germline ends. The CDR3 sequence is CARHRIRKDPGATQYF. The DNA of the CDR3 is TGTGCCAGGCATAGGATACGTAAGGATCCCGGAGCGACCCAGTACTTC.

The chain has TRBV4-3 and TRBJ2-3; D unresolved. Trimming took 0 bases from V and 5 from J, leaving 6 bases between them. CDR3 length: 13 residues. Germline CDR1 and CDR2: LGHNA and YSLEER. DNA of the CDR3: TGCGCCAGCAGCCAAGATCCTGTAGATACGCAGTATTTT. It specifies CASSQDPVDTQYF.

The chain links TRBV6-5 to TRBJ2-7, with a tentative D call TRBD1 (6 bases). Between the trimmed V and J ends, which lost 3 bases and 0 bases, there was a span of 12 bases. This CDR3 has 15 residues. CDR1 MNHEY and CDR2 SVGAGI come from the germline V gene. The CDR3 here is CASSYDPRGSYEQYF. As DNA, the CDR3 is TGTGCCAGCAGTTATGACCCCAGGGGCTCCTACGAGCAGTACTTC.

This clone occurred once. The chain joins TRBV9 to TRBJ2-1, with D possibly TRBD2 on 5 matching bases. The CDR3 covers 15 residues. V lost 0 bases, J lost 5 bases, and 12 bases lay in between. Germline V gene data show CDR1 as SGDLS and CDR2 as YYNGEE. The CDR3 bases are TGTGCCAGCAGCGTAGGGGGTAGCGCCAACAATGAGCAGTTCTTC. It codes for CASSVGGSANNEQFF. The variable domain in full, with the rest retrieved from reference TRBV9 and TRBJ2-1, is DSGVTQTPKHLITATGQRVTLRCSPRSGDLSVYWYQQSLDQGLQFLIQYYNGEERAKGNILERFSAQQFPDLHSELNLSSLELGDSALYFCASSVGGSANNEQFFGPGTRLTVL.

A few counts support this clone. The chain links TRBV28 to TRBJ2-5; 8 bases map to TRBD2. J gave up 2 bases and V 5 bases, and 1 base lay outside the gene matches. CDR3 length: 13 amino acids. Germline V gives CDR1 MDHEN, CDR2 SYDVKM. CDR3 DNA: TGTGCCAGCAGTCCGGGGGGGCAAGAGACCCAGTACTTC. This encodes CASSPGGQETQYF.

The rearrangement uses TRBV6-6 and TRBJ2-1, with 7 bases aligning to TRBD2. CDR3 length: 12 amino acids. CDR1 is MNHNY, CDR2 SVGAGI, per germline (reference sequence). V was pared by 7 bases and J by 7 bases, with 4 bases of the junction left unmatched. CDR3 in DNA: TGTGCCAGCACCAACGGGGGGAATGAGCAGTTCTTC. Protein product: CASTNGGNEQFF.

This rearrangement joins TRBV9 to TRBJ2-1; 9 bases line up with TRBD2. CDR1 SGDLS and CDR2 YYNGEE come from the germline V gene. With V trimmed by 0 bases and J by 5 bases, 6 bases remained unmatched. The CDR3 sequence is 16 residues long. CDR3: CASSVGLAGVDNEQFF. The CDR3 DNA is TGTGCCAGCAGCGTAGGGTTAGCGGGGGTAGACAATGAGCAGTTCTTC.

The chain carries TRBV29-1 and TRBJ2-5; 8 nucleotides agree with TRBD1. This CDR3 comprises 12 residues. The germline CDR1 and CDR2 sequences are SQVTM and ANQGSEA. V lost 3 bases to trimming and J lost 3 bases; unmatched junction nucleotides: 0. CDR3 coding DNA: TGCAGCGTTGAGGACAGGGAAGAGACCCAGTACTTC. This encodes CSVEDREETQYF.

This clone came up once. The chain combines TRBV15 with TRBJ2-1; a possible D gene is TRBD2 (7 bases). CDR1 LNHNV and CDR2 YYDKDF come from the germline V gene (reference sequence). Trimming removed 3 bases from V and 8 bases from J, with 35 bases in between. The CDR3 is 21 residues long. CDR3 nucleotides: TGTGCCACCAGCAGCAGTGGGGGCTTGAGCGGGAATGACCTTATATCCCATGAGCAGTTCTTC. This codes for CATSSSGGLSGNDLISHEQFF.

The V gene is TRBV18, the J gene TRBJ1-1; 10 bases match TRBD1. The CDR3 length is 16 residues. Germline V lookup: CDR1 KGHSH, CDR2 LQKENI. V was clipped by 6 bases and J by 3 bases; unmatched bases: 10. The CDR3 region is CASSLGGTGVDTEAFF. The CDR3 DNA follows: TGTGCCAGCTCCCTCGGCGGGACAGGGGTCGACACTGAAGCTTTCTTT.

In its sample, this clone was seen a few times. The J gene is TRBJ1-4, the V gene TRBV7-9; a weak D match, TRBD1 (5 bases). The V gene's germline CDR1 is SEHNR and CDR2 FQNEAQ (reference sequence). The CDR3 spans 14 residues. V was trimmed by 3 bases and J by 7 bases, leaving 12 bases between them. The CDR3 protein is CASSFGQGGEKLFF. The CDR3 bases are TGTGCCAGCAGCTTCGGGCAGGGCGGTGAAAAACTGTTTTTT. Filled out from reference TRBV7-9 and TRBJ1-4, the complete variable domain reads DTGVSQNPRHKITKRGQNVTFRCDPISEHNRLYWYRQTLGQGPEFLTYFQNEAQLEKSRLLSDRFSAERPKGSFSTLEIQRTEQGDSAMYLCASSFGQGGEKLFFGSGTQLSVL.

This clone was found once. The chain is built from TRBV7-9 and TRBJ2-3; D is unresolved. CDR3 size: 11 residues. Germline V lookup: CDR1 SEHNR, CDR2 FQNEAQ (reference sequence). Trimming stripped 3 bases from V and 6 bases from J, with 4 bases between. The CDR3 DNA reads as TGTGCCAGCAGCTTTAGTGATACGCAGTATTTT. It encodes CASSFSDTQYF.

V and J are TRBV14 and TRBJ2-2, with D maybe TRBD2 (5 bases). Germline values: CDR1 SGHDN, CDR2 FVKESK. With 4 bases removed from V and 2 bases from J, the gap between germline ends came to 14 bases. The CDR3 length is 16 residues. The CDR3 protein is CASSRESGVNTGELFF. The CDR3, as DNA: TGTGCCAGCAGCCGGGAAAGCGGAGTAAACACCGGGGAGCTGTTTTTT.

J is TRBJ2-3 and V is TRBV19, with TRBD1 matching over 8 bases. This CDR3 comprises 15 residues. With 6 bases clipped from V and 2 bases from J, the junction kept 7 bases outside the gene matches. Germline V lookup: CDR1 LNHDA, CDR2 SQIVND (reference sequence). Here the CDR3 reads CASSLTGVFTDTQYF. CDR3 sequence (DNA): TGTGCCAGTAGCTTGACAGGGGTCTTCACAGATACGCAGTATTTT. The variable domain in full, with the rest retrieved from reference TRBV19 and TRBJ2-3, is DGGITQSPKYLFRKEGQNVTLSCEQNLNHDAMYWYRQDPGQGLRLIYYSQIVNDFQKGDIAEGYSVSREKKESFPLTVTSAQKNPTAFYLCASSLTGVFTDTQYFGPGTRLTVL.

The chain links TRBV10-3 to TRBJ1-2; the D is unclear. V lost 2 bases and J 8 bases, leaving 15 bases between the germline ends. This CDR3 spans 14 amino acids. In germline, CDR1 is ENHRY, CDR2 SYGVKD. The CDR3 loop reads CAISEPKGGYGYTF. Here the CDR3 DNA reads TGTGCCATCAGTGAGCCCAAAGGAGGGTACGGCTACACCTTC.

The chain uses TRBV6-5 and TRBJ2-3, with 8 bases lining up with TRBD2. Trimming at V came to 4 bases and at J to 10 bases, leaving 10 bases not matched to a gene. The CDR3 covers 14 residues. Germline CDR1 and CDR2: MNHEY and SVGAGI. The CDR3 DNA is TGTGCCAGCAGTTCAGGCTCGGGACTAGTATCGCAGTATTTT. It specifies CASSSGSGLVSQYF.

The chain employs TRBV4-1 and TRBJ2-5; 7 bases agree with TRBD2. Losses at the gene ends were 5 bases for V and 7 bases for J; bases not matched to a gene: 7. Germline CDR1 and CDR2: MGHRA and YSYEKL. The CDR3 totals 13 residues. CDR3 protein: CASSMAGEGTQYF. The CDR3 coding sequence is TGCGCCAGCAGCATGGCGGGAGAGGGGACCCAGTACTTC.

The chain recombines TRBV27 with TRBJ2-7; D may be TRBD2 (5 bases). Germline V lookup: CDR1 MNHEY, CDR2 SMNVEV (reference sequence). V was pared by 3 bases and J by 1 base, with 16 bases between. The CDR3 length is 16 residues. CDR3 sequence (DNA): TGTGCCAGCAGTTTTCGGGTAGCGCCACATTCCTACGAGCAGTACTTC. Translating gives CASSFRVAPHSYEQYF.